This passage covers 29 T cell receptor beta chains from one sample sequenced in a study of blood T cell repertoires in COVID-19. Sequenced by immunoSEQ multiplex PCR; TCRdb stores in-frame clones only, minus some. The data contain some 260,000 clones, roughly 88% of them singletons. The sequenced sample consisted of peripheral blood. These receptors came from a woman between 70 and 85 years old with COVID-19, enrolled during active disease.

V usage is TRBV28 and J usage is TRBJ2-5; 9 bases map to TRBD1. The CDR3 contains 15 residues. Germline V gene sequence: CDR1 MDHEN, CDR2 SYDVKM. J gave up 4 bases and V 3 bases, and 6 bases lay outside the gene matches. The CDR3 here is CASSFKGTGIETQYF. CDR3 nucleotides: TGTGCCAGCAGTTTTAAAGGGACAGGGATAGAGACCCAGTACTTC.

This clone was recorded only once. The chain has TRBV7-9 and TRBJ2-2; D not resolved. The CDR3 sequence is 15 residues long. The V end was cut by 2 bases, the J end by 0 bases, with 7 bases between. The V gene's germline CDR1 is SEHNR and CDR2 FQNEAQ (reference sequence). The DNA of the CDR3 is TGTGCCAGCAGCTTATTGGCGGCGAACACCGGGGAGCTGTTTTTT. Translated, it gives CASSLLAANTGELFF. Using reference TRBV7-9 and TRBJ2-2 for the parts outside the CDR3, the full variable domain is DTGVSQNPRHKITKRGQNVTFRCDPISEHNRLYWYRQTLGQGPEFLTYFQNEAQLEKSRLLSDRFSAERPKGSFSTLEIQRTEQGDSAMYLCASSLLAANTGELFFGEGSRLTVL.

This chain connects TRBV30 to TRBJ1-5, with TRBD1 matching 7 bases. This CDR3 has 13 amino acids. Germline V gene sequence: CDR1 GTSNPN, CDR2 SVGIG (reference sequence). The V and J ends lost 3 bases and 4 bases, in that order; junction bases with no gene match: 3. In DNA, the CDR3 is TGTGCCTGGAGAAGCAGGGGGAATCAGCCCCAGCATTTT. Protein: CAWRSRGNQPQHF.

The CDR3 DNA reads as TGTGCCACCAAGACAAACACAGATACGCAGTATTTT. It yields the protein CATKTNTDTQYF. This sequence joins TRBV10-3 and TRBJ2-3; no clear D. Deletions cut 10 bases from V and 2 bases from J, with 10 bases between. Per the germline V gene, CDR1 is ENHRY and CDR2 is SYGVKD. The CDR3 contains 12 residues.

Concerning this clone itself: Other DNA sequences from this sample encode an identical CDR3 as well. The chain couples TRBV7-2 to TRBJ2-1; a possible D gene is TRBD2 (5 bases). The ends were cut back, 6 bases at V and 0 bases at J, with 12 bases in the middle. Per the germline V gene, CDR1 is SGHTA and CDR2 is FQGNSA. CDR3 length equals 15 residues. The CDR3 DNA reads TGTGCCAGCAGTTTGGACTTCAGCTCCTACAATGAGCAGTTCTTC. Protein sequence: CASSLDFSSYNEQFF. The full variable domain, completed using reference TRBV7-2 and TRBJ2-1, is GAGVSQSPSNKVTEKGKDVELRCDPISGHTALYWYRQSLGQGLEFLIYFQGNSAPDKSGLPSDRFSAERTGGSVSTLTIQRTQQEDSAVYLCASSLDFSSYNEQFFGPGTRLTVL.

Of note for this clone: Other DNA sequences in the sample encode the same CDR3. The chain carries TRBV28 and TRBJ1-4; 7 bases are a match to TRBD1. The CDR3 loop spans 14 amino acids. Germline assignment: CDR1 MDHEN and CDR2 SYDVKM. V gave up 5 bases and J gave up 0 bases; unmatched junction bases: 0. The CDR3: CASSGTATNEKLFF. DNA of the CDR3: TGTGCCAGCAGTGGGACAGCAACTAATGAAAAACTGTTTTTT.

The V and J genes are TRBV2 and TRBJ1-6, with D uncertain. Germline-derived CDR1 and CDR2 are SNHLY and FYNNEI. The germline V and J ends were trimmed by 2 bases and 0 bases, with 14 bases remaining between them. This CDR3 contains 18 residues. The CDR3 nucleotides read TGTGCCAGCAGTGAAATGGCAGGTAATGACTCCTATAATTCACCCCTCCACTTT. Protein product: CASSEMAGNDSYNSPLHF.

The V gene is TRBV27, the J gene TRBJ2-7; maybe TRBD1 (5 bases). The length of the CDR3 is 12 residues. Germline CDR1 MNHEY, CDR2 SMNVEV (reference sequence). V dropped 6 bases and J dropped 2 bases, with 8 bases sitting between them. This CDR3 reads CASSTGTYEQYF. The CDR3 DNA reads TGTGCCAGCAGCACAGGCACCTACGAGCAGTACTTC.

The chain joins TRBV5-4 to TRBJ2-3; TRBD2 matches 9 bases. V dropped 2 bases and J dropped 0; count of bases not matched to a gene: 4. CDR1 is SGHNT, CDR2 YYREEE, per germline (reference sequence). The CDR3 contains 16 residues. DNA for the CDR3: TGTGCCAGCAGCTTCGGTCTAGCGGGGAGCACAGATACGCAGTATTTT. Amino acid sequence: CASSFGLAGSTDTQYF.

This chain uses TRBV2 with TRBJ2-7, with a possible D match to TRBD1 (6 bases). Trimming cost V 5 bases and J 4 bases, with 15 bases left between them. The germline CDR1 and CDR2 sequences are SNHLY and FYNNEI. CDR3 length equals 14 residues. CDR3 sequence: CASSRAPGEYEQYF. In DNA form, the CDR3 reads TGTGCCAGCAGTAGAGCTCCAGGGGAGTACGAGCAGTACTTC.

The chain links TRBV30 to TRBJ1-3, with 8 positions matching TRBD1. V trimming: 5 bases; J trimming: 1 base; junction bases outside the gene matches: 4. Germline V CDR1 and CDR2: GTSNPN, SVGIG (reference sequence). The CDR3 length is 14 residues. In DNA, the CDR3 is TGTGCCTGGGACAGGGGTAGATCTGGAAACACCATATATTTT. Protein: CAWDRGRSGNTIYF.

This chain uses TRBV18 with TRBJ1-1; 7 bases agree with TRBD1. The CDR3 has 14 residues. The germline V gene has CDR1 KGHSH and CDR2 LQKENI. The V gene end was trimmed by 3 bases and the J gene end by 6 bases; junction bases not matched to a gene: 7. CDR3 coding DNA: TGTGCCAGCTCACCGACAGGGATTGAGGCTGAAGCTTTCTTT. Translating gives CASSPTGIEAEAFF.

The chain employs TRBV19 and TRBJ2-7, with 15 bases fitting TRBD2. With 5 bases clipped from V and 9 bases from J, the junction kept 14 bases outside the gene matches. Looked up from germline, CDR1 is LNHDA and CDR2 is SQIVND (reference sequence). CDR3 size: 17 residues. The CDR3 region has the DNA TGTGCCAGTAGTTTGGGACTAGCGGGAGGCTTTTCAACCCGGCAGTACTTC. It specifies CASSLGLAGGFSTRQYF.

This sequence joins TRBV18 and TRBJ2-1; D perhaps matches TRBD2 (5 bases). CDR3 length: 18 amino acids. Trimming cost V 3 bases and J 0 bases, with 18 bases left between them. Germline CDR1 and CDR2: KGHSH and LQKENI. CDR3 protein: CASSPTGMLASSYNEQFF. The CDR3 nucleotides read TGTGCCAGCTCACCCACGGGGATGTTAGCGAGCTCCTACAATGAGCAGTTCTTC.

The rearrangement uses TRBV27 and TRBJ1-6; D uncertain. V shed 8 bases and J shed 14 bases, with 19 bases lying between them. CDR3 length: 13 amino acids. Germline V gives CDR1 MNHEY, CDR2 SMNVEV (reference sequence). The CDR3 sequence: CASRTRSLEALHF. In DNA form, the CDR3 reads TGTGCCAGCCGGACGAGGTCCTTGGAGGCCCTCCACTTT.

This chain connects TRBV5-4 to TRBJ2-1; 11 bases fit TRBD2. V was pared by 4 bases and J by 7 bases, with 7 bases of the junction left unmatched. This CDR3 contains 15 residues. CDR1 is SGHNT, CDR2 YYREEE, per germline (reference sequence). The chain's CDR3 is CASSTEPSGRNEQFF. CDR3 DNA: TGTGCCAGCAGCACTGAGCCTAGCGGGAGGAATGAGCAGTTCTTC.

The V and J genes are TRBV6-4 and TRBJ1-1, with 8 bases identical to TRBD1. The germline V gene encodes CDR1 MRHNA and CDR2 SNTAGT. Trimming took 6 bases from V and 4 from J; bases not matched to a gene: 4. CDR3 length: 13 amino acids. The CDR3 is CASRTGVGTEAFF. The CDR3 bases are TGTGCCAGCAGGACAGGGGTGGGCACTGAAGCTTTCTTT.

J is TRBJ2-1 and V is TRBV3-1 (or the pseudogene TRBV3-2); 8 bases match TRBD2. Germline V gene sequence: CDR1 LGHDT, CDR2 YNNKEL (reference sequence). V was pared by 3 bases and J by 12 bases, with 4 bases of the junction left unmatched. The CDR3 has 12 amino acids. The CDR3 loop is CASSHGGAGQFF. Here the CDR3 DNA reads TGTGCCAGCAGCCACGGGGGGGCGGGGCAGTTCTTC.

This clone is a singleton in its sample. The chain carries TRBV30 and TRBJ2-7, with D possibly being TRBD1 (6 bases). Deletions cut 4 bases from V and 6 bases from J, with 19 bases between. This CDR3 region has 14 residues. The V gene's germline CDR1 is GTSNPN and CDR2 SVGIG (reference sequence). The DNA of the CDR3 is TGTGCCTGGAACCCAGGGGCCAGTATTGGCGAGCAGTACTTC. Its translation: CAWNPGASIGEQYF.

The DNA for the CDR3 is TGTGCCAGCAGCTTTACTATGGACACCATATATTTT. This codes for CASSFTMDTIYF. This chain connects TRBV9 to TRBJ1-3, with no clear D. This CDR3 is built from 12 residues. V lost 4 bases, J lost 8 bases, and 10 bases lay in between. Germline V gives CDR1 SGDLS, CDR2 YYNGEE. The full variable domain, with the rest looked up from reference TRBV9 and TRBJ1-3, is DSGVTQTPKHLITATGQRVTLRCSPRSGDLSVYWYQQSLDQGLQFLIQYYNGEERAKGNILERFSAQQFPDLHSELNLSSLELGDSALYFCASSFTMDTIYFGEGSWLTVV.

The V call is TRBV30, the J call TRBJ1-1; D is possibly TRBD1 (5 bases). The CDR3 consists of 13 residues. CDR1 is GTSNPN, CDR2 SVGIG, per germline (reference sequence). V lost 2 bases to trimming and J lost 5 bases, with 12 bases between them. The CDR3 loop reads CAWSSGEGTEAFF. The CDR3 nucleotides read TGTGCCTGGAGTTCCGGGGAGGGGACTGAAGCTTTCTTT.

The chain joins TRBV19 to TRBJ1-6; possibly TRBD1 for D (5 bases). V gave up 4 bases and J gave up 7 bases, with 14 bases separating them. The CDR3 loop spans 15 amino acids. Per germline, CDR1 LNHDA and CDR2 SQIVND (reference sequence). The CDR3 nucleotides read TGTGCCAGTAGTAATTTCGACAGTAACAATTCACCCCTCCACTTT. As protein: CASSNFDSNNSPLHF.

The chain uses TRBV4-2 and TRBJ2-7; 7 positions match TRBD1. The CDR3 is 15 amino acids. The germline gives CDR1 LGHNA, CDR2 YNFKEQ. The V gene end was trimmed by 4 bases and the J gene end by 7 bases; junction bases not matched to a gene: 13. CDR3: CASSPGTGPGGEQYF. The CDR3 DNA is TGTGCCAGCAGCCCCGGCACAGGCCCAGGGGGTGAGCAGTACTTC.

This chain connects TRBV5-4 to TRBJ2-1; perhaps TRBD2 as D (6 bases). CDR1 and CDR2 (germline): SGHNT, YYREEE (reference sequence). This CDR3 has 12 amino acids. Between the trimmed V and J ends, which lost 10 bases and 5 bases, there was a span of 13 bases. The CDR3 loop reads CADSGAHNEQFF. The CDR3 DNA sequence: TGTGCCGACTCGGGAGCTCACAATGAGCAGTTCTTC. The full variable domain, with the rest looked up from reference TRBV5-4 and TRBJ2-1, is ETGVTQSPTHLIKTRGQQVTLRCSSQSGHNTVSWYQQALGQGPQFIFQYYREEENGRGNFPPRFSGLQFPNYSSELNVNALELDDSALYLCADSGAHNEQFFGPGTRLTVL.

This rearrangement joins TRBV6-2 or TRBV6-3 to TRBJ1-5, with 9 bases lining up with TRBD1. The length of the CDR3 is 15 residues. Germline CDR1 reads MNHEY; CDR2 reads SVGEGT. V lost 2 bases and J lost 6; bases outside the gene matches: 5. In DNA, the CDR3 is TGTGCCAGCAGTTACCCGGGACAGGGCTTTCAGCCCCAGCATTTT. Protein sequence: CASSYPGQGFQPQHF.

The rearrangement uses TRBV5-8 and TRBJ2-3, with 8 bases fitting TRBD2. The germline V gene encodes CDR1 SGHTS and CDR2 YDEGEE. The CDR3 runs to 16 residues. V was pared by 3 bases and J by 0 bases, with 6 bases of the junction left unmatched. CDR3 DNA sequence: TGTGCCAGCAGCTCCCTCCTAGCGGGCAGCACAGATACGCAGTATTTT. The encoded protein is CASSSLLAGSTDTQYF.

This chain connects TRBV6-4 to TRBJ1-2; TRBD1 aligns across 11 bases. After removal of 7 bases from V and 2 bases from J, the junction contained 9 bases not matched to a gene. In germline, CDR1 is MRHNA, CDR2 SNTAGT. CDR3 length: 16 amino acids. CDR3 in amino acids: CASTQDRGLINYGYTF. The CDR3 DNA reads TGTGCCAGCACACAGGACAGGGGGCTAATCAACTATGGCTACACCTTC.

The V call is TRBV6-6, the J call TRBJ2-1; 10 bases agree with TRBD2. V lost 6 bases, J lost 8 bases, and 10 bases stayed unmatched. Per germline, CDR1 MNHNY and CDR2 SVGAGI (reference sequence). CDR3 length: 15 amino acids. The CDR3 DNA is TGTGCCAGCAGCCTAACTAGCGGGATAAGCCATGAGCAGTTCTTC. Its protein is CASSLTSGISHEQFF.

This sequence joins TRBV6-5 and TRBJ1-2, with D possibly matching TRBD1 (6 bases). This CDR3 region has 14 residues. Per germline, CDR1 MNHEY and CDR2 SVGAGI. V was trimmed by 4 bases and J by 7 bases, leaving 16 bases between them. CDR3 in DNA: TGTGCCAGCAGTTCACAGGGTTCTGGCGGTGGCTACACCTTC. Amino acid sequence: CASSSQGSGGGYTF.